This T cell receptor beta chain was obtained from a study of blood T cells in healthy people across ages. Next came a second PCR, run for roughly 6 to 11 cycles, which used a sample-barcoded 5' primer along with a J-beta primer mix. Individual samples furnished no less than 3 million CDR3-containing paired-end reads apiece. TCRdb reprocessed the 5' RACE reads with MiXCR, giving one entry per CDR3 protein. The sample records around 900,000 distinct CDR3 sequences, 51% being singletons. Notes on this clonotype: Its antigen is unknown.

Each donor had about 10 milliliters of peripheral blood drawn. Points from the study as a whole: PBMCs were not sorted, which prevented a conclusive comparison of naive versus antigen-experienced cells.

Trimming removed 7 bases from V and 10 bases from J; junction bases left unmatched: 6. The CDR3 is made up of 13 amino acids. Germline CDR1 SNHLY, CDR2 FYNNEI. This chain uses TRBV2 with TRBJ2-3, with 12 bases identical to TRBD2. The TCR sequence derives from a woman between 55 and 75 years old in good health. The sequenced material came from blood. The chain's CDR3 is CASTPTSGGAQYF. The CDR3 nucleotides are TGTGCCAGCACTCCGACTAGCGGGGGAGCGCAGTATTTT.